This T cell receptor (beta chain) was captured in a study of T cell responses to AZD1222 COVID-19 vaccine. Study-wide results and caveats: Reports indicate that nearly half of spike-specific TCRs are directed at unmutated variant regions. The study found vaccine-associated CD4 TCRs spanning spike, dominant at 160-218 and 743-854.

Regarding this clone: What it binds is not known.

The CDR3 is 16 residues long. J lost 5 bases, V lost 5 bases, and 8 bases had no gene match. Germline-derived CDR1 and CDR2 are SGHNT and YENEEA. TCRdb keeps only in-frame clones here, not all; method: immunoSEQ multiplex PCR. The table includes roughly 120,000 clones, 88% detected once. The sample in question was peripheral blood, obtained on day 0 of MenACWY control vaccination. This sequence was found in an adult in good health. This sequence joins TRBV11-3 and TRBJ2-5; 13 bases align to TRBD2. The CDR3 sequence: CASSRRTSGSEETQYF. CDR3 bases: TGTGCCAGCAGCCGTCGGACTAGCGGGAGTGAGGAGACCCAGTACTTC.